This T cell receptor beta chain comes out of a study of cytomegalovirus exposure and HLA in healthy donors. The PCR ran on 60 Vbeta and 13 Jbeta primers. Libraries were prepared by immunoSEQ multiplex PCR; TCRdb keeps only in-frame clonotypes and omits some of them. The data hold about 140,000 clones, with roughly 80% observed a single time. While unrecorded immune exposures were likely, the donors were nominally healthy when sampled. A word on this clone: Its target is unknown.

Study results and limitations: A later analysis linked a missense variant in DCLRE1C to the trimming of TCR beta V and J genes. Cytomegalovirus association was assigned to approximately 180 TCR beta chains.

This CDR3 has 15 amino acids. Germline V CDR1 and CDR2: GTSNPN, SVGIG (reference sequence). The source of this sequence is a male donor in good health and CMV-seronegative. The specimen sequenced was PBMCs. The rearrangement uses TRBV30 and TRBJ2-5; 7 bases agree with TRBD1. The DNA end lines up better with TRBJ2-7; the J call may be wrong. DNA for the CDR3: TGTGCCTGGAGTGCCCCCCAGGGGGTAGCCTACGAGCAGTACTTC. Protein: CAWSAPQGVAYEQYF.